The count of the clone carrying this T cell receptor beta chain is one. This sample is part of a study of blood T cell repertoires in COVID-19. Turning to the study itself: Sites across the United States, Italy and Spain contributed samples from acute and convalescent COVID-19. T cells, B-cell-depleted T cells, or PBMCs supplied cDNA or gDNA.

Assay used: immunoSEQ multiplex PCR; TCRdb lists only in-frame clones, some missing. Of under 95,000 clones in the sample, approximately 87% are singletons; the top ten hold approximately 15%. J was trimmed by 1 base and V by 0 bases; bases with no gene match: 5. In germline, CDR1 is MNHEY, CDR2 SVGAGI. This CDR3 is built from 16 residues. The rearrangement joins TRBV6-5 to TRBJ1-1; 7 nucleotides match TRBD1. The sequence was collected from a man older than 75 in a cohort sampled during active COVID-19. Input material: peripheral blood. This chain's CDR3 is CASSYSRAGGNTEAFF. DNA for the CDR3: TGTGCCAGCAGTTACTCGAGGGCAGGGGGGAACACTGAAGCTTTCTTT.